A selection of T cell receptor beta chains follows, all from one sample in a study of PD-L1 blockade in urothelial cancer. TCRdb keeps only in-frame clones here, not all; method: immunoSEQ multiplex PCR. The sample has tens of thousands of clones, 80% to 95% seen once. This specimen consisted of PBMCs, obtained around atezolizumab (anti-PD-L1) treatment. All receptors derive from a woman in her sixties or seventies with urothelial cancer. CDR3s include the opening cysteine and the closing phenylalanine or tryptophan. A D gene is named only where the DNA matches it firmly. Clone size, where shown, is once, few, many, or a class for clones that have expanded.

D gene	clone size	J gene	V gene	CDR3 DNA	CDR3 protein
TRBD1	NA	TRBJ1-1	TRBV19	TGTGCCAGTAGTATCCGGGGACAGGGGGAAGCTTTCTTT	CASSIRGQGEAFF
TRBD2	NA	TRBJ2-2	TRBV7-3	TGTGCCAGCAGCTCTACGGGAGCTAGCGGGATTAGGCCCGGGGAGCTGTTTTTT	CASSSTGASGIRPGELFF
TRBD2	NA	TRBJ2-7	TRBV7-6	TGTGCCAGCAGCTTAGGGAATAGCGGGGATCCAGGGATATCCTACGAGCAGTACTTC	CASSLGNSGDPGISYEQYF
NA	NA	TRBJ2-1	TRBV5-1	TGCGCCAGCAGCTCCGACGGGGGTCCCCGGAATGAGCAGTTCTTC	CASSSDGGPRNEQFF
NA	NA	TRBJ1-4	TRBV6-1	TGTGCCAGCCTCCCTTGGGAGGCGGATAATGAAAAACTGTTTTTT	CASLPWEADNEKLFF
NA	once	TRBJ2-7	TRBV2	TGTGCCAGCAGTGCAGATCAGGTAGGGGCCTACGAGCAGTACTTC	CASSADQVGAYEQYF
TRBD1	NA	TRBJ2-7	TRBV9	TGTGCCAGCAGCGGTACCGGGACAGGGAAAGGCGAGCAGTACTTC	CASSGTGTGKGEQYF
NA	NA	TRBJ1-2	TRBV2	TGTGCCAGCAGCTTACACAGGGCTGGCTACACCTTC	CASSLHRAGYTF
TRBD1	NA	TRBJ2-7	TRBV19	TGTGCCAGTAGTTGGACCGCGGACAGGGCAAGAGCCTACGAGCAGTACTTC	CASSWTADRARAYEQYF
TRBD1	NA	TRBJ2-2	TRBV11-2	TGTGCCAGCAGCCGCAGGACAGGAGAGAACACCGGGGAGCTGTTTTTT	CASSRRTGENTGELFF
NA	NA	TRBJ1-2	TRBV18	TGTGCCAGCTCAAACCTCGACAGCTATGGCTACACCTTC	CASSNLDSYGYTF
NA	NA	TRBJ1-1	TRBV19	TGTGCCAGTGCGGGGGTGGGCACTGAAGCTTTCTTT	CASAGVGTEAFF
NA	NA	TRBJ2-4	TRBV28	TGTGCCAGCAGCAGTACCCTGGGCAGAAAAAACATTCAGTACTTC	CASSSTLGRKNIQYF
NA	once	TRBJ1-4	TRBV5-1	TGCGCCAGCAGCCCCTTACAGGGTACTAATGAAAAACTGTTTTTT	CASSPLQGTNEKLFF
NA	NA	TRBJ2-5	TRBV7-9	TGTGCCAGCAGCTTAGGGAGGTCCCAGGAAAGGGAGACCCAGTACTTC	CASSLGRSQERETQYF
TRBD2	NA	TRBJ2-7	TRBV9	TGTGCCAGCAGCGTAGGTGGGACTAGCGGCTACGAGCAGTACTTC	CASSVGGTSGYEQYF
NA	NA	TRBJ2-1	TRBV10-2	TGCGCCAGCAGTGAGTATAGGACAGCCCCTGGGTACAATGAGCAGTTCTTC	CASSEYRTAPGYNEQFF
TRBD1	once	TRBJ2-6	TRBV28	TGTGCCAGCGGACGGGACAGGGGCTCTGGGGCCAACGTCCTGACTTTC	CASGRDRGSGANVLTF
TRBD1	NA	TRBJ2-7	TRBV6-6	TGTGCCAGCAGTTACGGAGGGACAGGGGGCTCCTACGAGCAGTACTTC	CASSYGGTGGSYEQYF
TRBD1	NA	TRBJ1-1	TRBV5-5	TGTGCCAGCACTCTAAGGGGGCAGGGGGCCAGCACTGAAGCTTTCTTT	CASTLRGQGASTEAFF
TRBD2	NA	TRBJ2-1	TRBV7-3	TGTGCCAGCAGCTTACCGGGGCTAGCGGATAACAATGAGCAGTTCTTC	CASSLPGLADNNEQFF
TRBD1	NA	TRBJ2-1	TRBV28	TGTGCCAGCAGTTTCGGACAGGCCTACAATGAGCAGTTCTTC	CASSFGQAYNEQFF
TRBD1	NA	TRBJ2-6	TRBV19	TGTGCCAGTAGTACCCGGACAGGGTCGGCTGGGGCCAACGTCCTGACTTTC	CASSTRTGSAGANVLTF